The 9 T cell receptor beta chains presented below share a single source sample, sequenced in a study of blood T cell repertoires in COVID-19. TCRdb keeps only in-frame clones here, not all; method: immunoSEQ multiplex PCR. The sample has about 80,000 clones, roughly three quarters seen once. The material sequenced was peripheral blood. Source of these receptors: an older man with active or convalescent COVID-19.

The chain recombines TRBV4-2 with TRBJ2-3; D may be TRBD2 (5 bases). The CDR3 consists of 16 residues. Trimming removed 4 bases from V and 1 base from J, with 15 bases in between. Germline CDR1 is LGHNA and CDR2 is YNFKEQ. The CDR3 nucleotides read TGTGCCAGCAGCCCTCTGAAGAACGGGGGCACAGATACGCAGTATTTT. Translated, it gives CASSPLKNGGTDTQYF.

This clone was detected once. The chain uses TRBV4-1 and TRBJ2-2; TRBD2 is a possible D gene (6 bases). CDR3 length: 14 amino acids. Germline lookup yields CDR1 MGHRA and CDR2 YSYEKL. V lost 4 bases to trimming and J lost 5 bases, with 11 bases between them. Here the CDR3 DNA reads TGCGCCAGCAGCCCAGAACGGGGGACCGGGGAGCTGTTTTTT. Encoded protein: CASSPERGTGELFF.

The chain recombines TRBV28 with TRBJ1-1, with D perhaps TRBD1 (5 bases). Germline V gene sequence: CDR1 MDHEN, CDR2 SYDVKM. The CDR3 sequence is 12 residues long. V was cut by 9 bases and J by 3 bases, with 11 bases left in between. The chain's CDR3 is CASRGMDTEAFF. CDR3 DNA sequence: TGTGCCAGTAGGGGCATGGACACTGAAGCTTTCTTT.

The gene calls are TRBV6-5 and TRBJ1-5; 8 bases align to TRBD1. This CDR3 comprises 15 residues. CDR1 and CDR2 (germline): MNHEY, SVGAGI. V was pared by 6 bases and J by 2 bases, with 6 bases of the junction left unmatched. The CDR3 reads CASSPDRDGNQPQHF. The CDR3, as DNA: TGTGCCAGCAGCCCGGACAGGGACGGCAATCAGCCCCAGCATTTT.

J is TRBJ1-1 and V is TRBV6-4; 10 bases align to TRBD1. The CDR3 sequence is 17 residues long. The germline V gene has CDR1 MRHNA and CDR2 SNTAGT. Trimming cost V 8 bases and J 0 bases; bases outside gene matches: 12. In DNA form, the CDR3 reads TGTGCCAGCGTTGGGGGACAGGGGCTGTTCATGAACACTGAAGCTTTCTTT. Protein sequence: CASVGGQGLFMNTEAFF.

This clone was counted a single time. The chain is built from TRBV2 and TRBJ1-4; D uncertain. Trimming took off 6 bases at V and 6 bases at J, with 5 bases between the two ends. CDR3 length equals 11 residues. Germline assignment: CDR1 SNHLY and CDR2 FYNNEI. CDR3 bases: TGTGCCAGCAGACTTGATGAAAAACTGTTTTTT. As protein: CASRLDEKLFF.

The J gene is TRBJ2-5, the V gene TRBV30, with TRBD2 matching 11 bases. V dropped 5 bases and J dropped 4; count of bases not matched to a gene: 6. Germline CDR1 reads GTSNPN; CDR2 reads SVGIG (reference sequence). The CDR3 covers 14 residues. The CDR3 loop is CAWGPGTSGETQYF. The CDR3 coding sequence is TGTGCCTGGGGCCCCGGGACTAGCGGAGAGACCCAGTACTTC.

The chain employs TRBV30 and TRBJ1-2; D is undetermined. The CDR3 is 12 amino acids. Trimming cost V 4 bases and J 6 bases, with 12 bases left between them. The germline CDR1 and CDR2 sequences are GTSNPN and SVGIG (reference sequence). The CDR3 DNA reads TGTGCCTGGATACGGGCCGGGGATGGCTACACCTTC. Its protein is CAWIRAGDGYTF.

CDR3 DNA: TGTGCCACCAGCTTATCAATTGGACAGTACGAGCAGTACTTC. This sequence encodes CATSLSIGQYEQYF. V is TRBV15 and J is TRBJ2-7, with D perhaps matching TRBD1 (6 bases). V gave up 5 bases and J gave up 4 bases, with 15 bases separating them. The CDR3 covers 14 residues. Germline values: CDR1 LNHNV, CDR2 YYDKDF (reference sequence).